The 30 T cell receptor beta chains in this list originate from one sample, sequenced in a study of cytomegalovirus exposure and HLA in healthy donors. Primers included in the PCR were 60 Vbeta and 13 Jbeta primers. Assay: immunoSEQ multiplex PCR; the TCRdb copy retains only in-frame clones and omits some. The sample lists 100,000 or so clones, about four fifths occurring once. Specimen: PBMCs. The receptors were sampled from a man aged 40-50 years in good health and CMV-seropositive.

The chain employs TRBV4-2 and TRBJ2-7; D might be TRBD2 (6 bases). Germline V gene lookup returns CDR1 LGHNA and CDR2 YNFKEQ. The ends were cut back, 4 bases at V and 3 bases at J, with 10 bases in the middle. The CDR3 extends over 13 amino acids. The CDR3 coding sequence is TGTGCCAGCAGCCCTCCCGGGAGCTACGAGCAGTACTTC. Translating gives CASSPPGSYEQYF.

V gene TRBV19 combines with J gene TRBJ2-7; tentative D call: TRBD1 (6 bases). The CDR3 runs to 15 residues. Germline CDR1 and CDR2: LNHDA and SQIVND (reference sequence). V dropped 3 bases and J dropped 4 bases, with 16 bases sitting between them. CDR3 region: CASSMVGTMAYEQYF. DNA of the CDR3: TGTGCCAGTAGTATGGTCGGGACAATGGCGTACGAGCAGTACTTC.

This sequence joins TRBV4-1 and TRBJ1-1; a possible D gene is TRBD1 (5 bases). V lost 1 base, J lost 6 bases, and 12 bases lay in between. This CDR3 has 14 residues. Germline lookup yields CDR1 MGHRA and CDR2 YSYEKL. The CDR3 protein is CASSQAWRDPEAFF. As DNA, the CDR3 is TGCGCCAGCAGCCAAGCTTGGAGGGACCCTGAAGCTTTCTTT.

A note on this clone: The germline gene is not matched at one end of the junction; a read error may be the cause. The chain employs TRBV7-9 and TRBJ2-6, with a possible D match to TRBD1 (6 bases). The CDR3 sequence is 15 residues long. In germline, CDR1 is SEHNR, CDR2 FQNEAQ (reference sequence). The CDR3 loop reads CASSLGASGANGLTF. DNA for the CDR3: TGTGCCAGCAGCTTGGGGGCTTCTGGGGCCAACGGCCTGACTTTC.

The rearrangement joins TRBV18 to TRBJ1-2; no clear D gene. CDR1 KGHSH and CDR2 LQKENI come from the germline V gene. The CDR3 sequence is 17 residues long. V dropped 5 bases and J dropped 0 bases, with 19 bases sitting between them. The CDR3 DNA reads as TGTGCCAGCTCATTCACAGATATTAAAATGACTAACTATGGCTACACCTTC. Protein sequence: CASSFTDIKMTNYGYTF.

The rearrangement links TRBV20-1 to TRBJ2-1, with TRBD2 matching 9 bases. Germline loops: CDR1 DFQATT, CDR2 SNEGSKA (reference sequence). V was pared by 0 bases and J by 16 bases, with 4 bases of the junction left unmatched. CDR3 size: 11 residues. CDR3 in amino acids: CSARDLGTSFF. The DNA for the CDR3 is TGCAGTGCTAGAGATCTGGGGACTAGCTTCTTC.

As DNA, the CDR3 is TGTGCCAGCAGCGTTTCAACCGGGGGGCAGGGTGAGCAGTTCTTC. Translation: CASSVSTGGQGEQFF. The rearrangement uses TRBV9 and TRBJ2-1; D may be TRBD2 (7 bases). The V end was cut by 2 bases, the J end by 9 bases, with 18 bases between. Germline values: CDR1 SGDLS, CDR2 YYNGEE. The CDR3 runs to 15 residues.

The chain employs TRBV5-1 and TRBJ1-1; perhaps TRBD1 as D (6 bases). Germline CDR1 and CDR2: SGHRS and YFSETQ. Trimming cost V 7 bases and J 1 base, with 17 bases left between them. The CDR3 consists of 15 residues. The chain's CDR3 is CASRTGYGRNTEAFF. For the CDR3, the DNA is TGCGCCAGCCGAACAGGGTACGGAAGGAACACTGAAGCTTTCTTT.

In its sample, this clone was seen once. The CDR3: CASNGTPRGEQFF. The CDR3 coding sequence is TGTGCCAGCAACGGGACACCTCGGGGAGAGCAGTTCTTC. The genes are TRBV2 and TRBJ2-1, with a weak D call TRBD1 (6 bases). V was pared by 7 bases and J by 10 bases, with 17 bases between. The CDR3 totals 13 residues. Germline V lookup: CDR1 SNHLY, CDR2 FYNNEI.

The V call is TRBV19, the J call TRBJ1-5; no clear D. CDR1 is LNHDA, CDR2 SQIVND, per germline (reference sequence). The CDR3 is 16 amino acids. V lost 3 bases and J 0 bases, leaving 12 bases between the germline ends. Here the CDR3 reads CASSIRQSYSNQPQHF. The CDR3 DNA reads as TGTGCCAGTAGTATTCGTCAGTCGTATAGCAATCAGCCCCAGCATTTT. Complete variable domain (other parts from reference TRBV19 and TRBJ1-5): DGGITQSPKYLFRKEGQNVTLSCEQNLNHDAMYWYRQDPGQGLRLIYYSQIVNDFQKGDIAEGYSVSREKKESFPLTVTSAQKNPTAFYLCASSIRQSYSNQPQHFGDGTRLSIL.

The J gene is TRBJ1-1, the V gene TRBV11-3, with TRBD1 identical over 7 bases. The CDR3 contains 13 residues. After removal of 1 base from V and 8 bases from J, the junction contained 4 bases not matched to a gene. Germline CDR1 is SGHNT and CDR2 is YENEEA. Here the CDR3 reads CASSLVPGGEAFF. The DNA for the CDR3 is TGTGCCAGCAGCTTAGTTCCAGGGGGGGAAGCTTTCTTT.

CDR3 loop: CASREDTYEQYF. For the CDR3, the DNA is TGTGCCAGCAGGGAGGACACCTACGAGCAGTACTTC. V gene TRBV18 combines with J gene TRBJ2-7; D is possibly TRBD2 (6 bases). V lost 8 bases and J 2 bases, leaving 10 bases between the germline ends. Germline V lookup: CDR1 KGHSH, CDR2 LQKENI. CDR3 length equals 12 residues.

This chain joins TRBV28 and TRBJ1-4; D is possibly TRBD1 (5 bases). With 4 bases removed from V and 8 bases from J, the gap between germline ends came to 17 bases. Germline V gene data show CDR1 as MDHEN and CDR2 as SYDVKM. CDR3 size: 15 residues. The CDR3 sequence is CASSSPAGRDEKLFF. Written as DNA, the CDR3 is TGTGCCAGCAGTTCCCCGGCTGGGAGGGACGAAAAACTGTTTTTT.

This clone was seen more than once but under ten times. Different DNA sequences within this sample yield the same CDR3. V gene TRBV9 combines with J gene TRBJ1-5; TRBD1 agrees at 7 bases. Germline V gene lookup returns CDR1 SGDLS and CDR2 YYNGEE. This CDR3 contains 15 residues. The ends lost 0 bases at V and 5 bases at J; junction bases unmatched: 5. CDR3 bases: TGTGCCAGCAGCGTAGGCCAGGGGGGATATCAGCCCCAGCATTTT. It yields the protein CASSVGQGGYQPQHF. Based on the CDR3 plus reference TRBV9 and TRBJ1-5, the full variable domain is DSGVTQTPKHLITATGQRVTLRCSPRSGDLSVYWYQQSLDQGLQFLIQYYNGEERAKGNILERFSAQQFPDLHSELNLSSLELGDSALYFCASSVGQGGYQPQHFGDGTRLSIL.

The V call is TRBV5-5, the J call TRBJ1-2; possibly TRBD1 for D (6 bases). The V and J ends lost 4 bases and 3 bases respectively, with 16 bases between them. The CDR3 runs 15 residues. Germline V CDR1 and CDR2: SGHKS, YYEKEE (reference sequence). The CDR3 DNA sequence: TGTGCCAGCAGCCTGTCGGGGGAGGGGGACTATGGCTACACCTTC. Translated, it gives CASSLSGEGDYGYTF. The full variable domain, completed using reference TRBV5-5 and TRBJ1-2, is DAGVTQSPTHLIKTRGQQVTLRCSPISGHKSVSWYQQVLGQGPQFIFQYYEKEERGRGNFPDRFSARQFPNYSSELNVNALLLGDSALYLCASSLSGEGDYGYTFGSGTRLTVV.

This clone was observed once. The chain recombines TRBV4-1 with TRBJ2-3; TRBD1 is a possible D gene (6 bases). V lost 0 bases and J 2 bases, leaving 9 bases between the germline ends. This CDR3 spans 15 amino acids. CDR1 and CDR2 (germline): MGHRA, YSYEKL. CDR3: CASSQEGAITDTQYF. Written as DNA, the CDR3 is TGCGCCAGCAGCCAAGAGGGGGCGATCACAGATACGCAGTATTTT.

The chain combines TRBV10-3 with TRBJ1-3, with TRBD1 identical over 9 bases. With 0 bases clipped from V and 3 bases from J, the junction kept 3 bases outside the gene matches. Germline V gene sequence: CDR1 ENHRY, CDR2 SYGVKD. This CDR3 has 16 residues. This CDR3 reads CAISESTGGIGNTIYF. CDR3 sequence (DNA): TGTGCCATCAGTGAGTCGACAGGGGGTATTGGAAACACCATATATTTT.

About this clone itself: One junction end does not reproduce the germline sequence, and a read error may be involved. V and J are TRBV28 and TRBJ2-4, with D uncertain. Germline-derived CDR1 and CDR2 are MDHEN and SYDVKM. There are 12 residues in the CDR3. CDR3 bases: TGTGCCAGCAGTTTCGACAAAAACAGTCAGTACTTC. It codes for CASSFDKNSQYF.

The gene calls are TRBV7-9 and TRBJ2-6; no clear D gene. V was cut by 3 bases and J by 0 bases, with 12 bases left in between. The CDR3 runs 17 residues. Germline-derived CDR1 and CDR2 are SEHNR and FQNEAQ (reference sequence). The CDR3: CASSFGRSDSGANVLTF. CDR3 nucleotides: TGTGCCAGCAGCTTCGGCAGGTCCGACTCTGGGGCCAACGTCCTGACTTTC.

The rearrangement joins TRBV5-4 to TRBJ2-1; 11 positions match TRBD2. The trim removed 4 bases at V and 4 bases at J, leaving 7 bases unmatched. The CDR3 spans 16 residues. Germline CDR1 reads SGHNT; CDR2 reads YYREEE (reference sequence). The CDR3 protein is CASSLRSSGRYNEQFF. The CDR3 DNA follows: TGTGCCAGCAGCCTAAGGTCTAGCGGGAGGTACAATGAGCAGTTCTTC.

The rearrangement links TRBV29-1 to TRBJ2-5; unclear D gene. The length of the CDR3 is 13 residues. V lost 0 bases and J 0 bases, leaving 5 bases between the germline ends. The germline V gene encodes CDR1 SQVTM and CDR2 ANQGSEA. CDR3 bases: TGCAGCGTTGAAGATCCCTACCAAGAGACCCAGTACTTC. Amino acids: CSVEDPYQETQYF.

The J gene is TRBJ2-1, the V gene TRBV5-1; 7 nucleotides align to TRBD1. This CDR3 region has 16 residues. CDR1 is SGHRS, CDR2 YFSETQ, per germline. The J segment lost 3 bases and the V segment lost 0 bases, leaving 6 bases of the junction unmatched. The CDR3 here is CASSLALGQNYNEQFF. CDR3 nucleotides: TGCGCCAGCAGCTTGGCCTTGGGACAGAACTACAATGAGCAGTTCTTC. The full variable domain, its missing parts supplied by reference TRBV5-1 and TRBJ2-1, is KAGVTQTPRYLIKTRGQQVTLSCSPISGHRSVSWYQQTPGQGLQFLFEYFSETQRNKGNFPGRFSGRQFSNSRSEMNVSTLELGDSALYLCASSLALGQNYNEQFFGPGTRLTVL.

This clone appeared a few times. The chain couples TRBV10-3 to TRBJ2-2; tentative D call: TRBD2 (6 bases). CDR1 is ENHRY, CDR2 SYGVKD, per germline. V lost 0 bases and J 6 bases, leaving 8 bases between the germline ends. The CDR3 totals 14 residues. The CDR3 nucleotides are TGTGCCATCAGTGAGTCAACGGGAGCCGGGGAGCTGTTTTTT. Its protein product is CAISESTGAGELFF.

J is TRBJ2-3 and V is TRBV6-5, with 8 bases fitting TRBD2. This CDR3 is 16 amino acids long. Germline V gives CDR1 MNHEY, CDR2 SVGAGI. Trimming removed 2 bases from V and 6 bases from J; junction bases left unmatched: 10. CDR3 sequence: CASSYERGPLVDTQYF. The CDR3 region has the DNA TGTGCCAGCAGTTACGAGCGGGGGCCACTCGTGGATACGCAGTATTTT.

In DNA form, the CDR3 reads TGTGCCAGCAGCTATCGGACAGTGAATGGCTACACCTTC. The encoded protein is CASSYRTVNGYTF. J is TRBJ1-2 and V is TRBV7-2; TRBD1 is a possible D gene (6 bases). The V end was cut by 4 bases, the J end by 6 bases, with 12 bases between. Per germline, CDR1 SGHTA and CDR2 FQGNSA. The CDR3 is made up of 13 amino acids.

The genes are TRBV27 and TRBJ2-7, with TRBD2 identical over 11 bases. The V and J ends lost 8 bases and 3 bases, in that order; junction bases with no gene match: 6. Germline V gives CDR1 MNHEY, CDR2 SMNVEV (reference sequence). The CDR3 is 14 residues long. CDR3 amino acids: CASSVTSGSYEQYF. The CDR3 nucleotides read TGTGCCAGCTCCGTCACTAGCGGGAGCTACGAGCAGTACTTC.

This chain connects TRBV18 to TRBJ1-5; no firm D call. The CDR3 loop spans 13 amino acids. Germline V gene lookup returns CDR1 KGHSH and CDR2 LQKENI. The V gene lost 8 bases and the J gene lost 3 bases, with 11 bases spanning the gap. The CDR3 is CASPLGVNQPQHF. The DNA for the CDR3 is TGTGCCAGCCCCCTGGGCGTCAATCAGCCCCAGCATTTT. Using reference TRBV18 and TRBJ1-5 for the parts outside the CDR3, the full variable domain is NAGVMQNPRHLVRRRGQEARLRCSPMKGHSHVYWYRQLPEEGLKFMVYLQKENIIDESGMPKERFSAEFPKEGPSILRIQQVVRGDSAAYFCASPLGVNQPQHFGDGTRLSIL.

The CDR3 bases are TGTGCCATCAGTGGAGGACTAGCGGGGGACGAGCAGTACTTC. Amino acid sequence: CAISGGLAGDEQYF. This rearrangement joins TRBV10-3 to TRBJ2-5; 13 bases match TRBD2. TRBJ2-7 explains the end of the DNA better; the J call may be wrong. Germline CDR1 ENHRY, CDR2 SYGVKD. This CDR3 has 14 amino acids.

The genes are TRBV7-9 and TRBJ1-1, with TRBD1 identical over 8 bases. Losses at the gene ends were 7 bases for V and 2 bases for J; bases not matched to a gene: 3. The germline V gene has CDR1 SEHNR and CDR2 FQNEAQ (reference sequence). This CDR3 spans 13 amino acids. DNA of the CDR3: TGTGCCAGCATGACAGGGGTAAACACTGAAGCTTTCTTT. Residues: CASMTGVNTEAFF.

The CDR3 loop reads CASSLPGLVQGEQFF. Here the CDR3 DNA reads TGTGCCAGCAGTTTACCGGGACTAGTACAGGGTGAGCAGTTCTTC. The chain carries TRBV2 and TRBJ2-1; TRBD2 matches 8 bases. Germline-derived CDR1 and CDR2 are SNHLY and FYNNEI. The CDR3 sequence is 15 residues long. J lost 9 bases, V lost 5 bases, and 12 bases had no gene match.